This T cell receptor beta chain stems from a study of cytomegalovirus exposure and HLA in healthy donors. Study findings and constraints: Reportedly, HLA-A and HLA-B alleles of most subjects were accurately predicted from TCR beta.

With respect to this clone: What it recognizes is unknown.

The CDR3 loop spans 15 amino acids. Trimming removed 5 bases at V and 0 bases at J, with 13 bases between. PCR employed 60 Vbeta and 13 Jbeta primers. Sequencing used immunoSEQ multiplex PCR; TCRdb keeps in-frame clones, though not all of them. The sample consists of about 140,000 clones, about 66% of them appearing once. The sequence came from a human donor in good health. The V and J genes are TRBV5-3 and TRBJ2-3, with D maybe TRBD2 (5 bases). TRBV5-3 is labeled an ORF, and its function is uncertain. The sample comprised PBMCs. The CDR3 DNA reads TGTGCCAGAAGGCCCCCGGGGAGTAGCACAGATACGCAGTATTTT. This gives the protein CARRPPGSSTDTQYF.